Below are 13 T cell receptor beta chains sequenced from a single sample in a study of early T cells in non-severe SARS-CoV-2 infection. TCRdb re-called the 5' RACE reads with MiXCR, one entry per CDR3 protein. The repertoire holds tens of thousands of distinct CDR3 sequences, about an eighth seen once, with 4.5% to 7% in the top ten. This specimen was whole blood, taken at baseline. The receptor source for this set is an adult who was a healthcare worker with PCR-confirmed SARS-CoV-2 infection or an uninfected control (not recorded which).

The V call is TRBV5-1, the J call TRBJ1-1, with D possibly TRBD1 on 5 matching bases. The CDR3 length is 15 residues. CDR1 is SGHRS and CDR2 is YFSETQ in the germline V gene. Trimming stripped 3 bases from V and 2 bases from J, with 14 bases between. CDR3 sequence (DNA): TGCGCCAGCAGCTCCTTGGGGAGGGGAAACACTGAAGCTTTCTTT. Translated, it gives CASSSLGRGNTEAFF.

There are a few counts of this clonotype. The V gene is TRBV7-9, the J gene TRBJ2-7, with 10 bases aligning to TRBD1. Trimming took 5 bases from V and 0 from J; bases not matched to a gene: 10. Germline V gives CDR1 SEHNR, CDR2 FQNEAQ (reference sequence). The CDR3 has 17 residues. CDR3 DNA sequence: TGTGCCAGCAGCACATTTCTCGGGACAGGGGCCTCCTACGAGCAGTACTTC. As protein: CASSTFLGTGASYEQYF.

This clonotype was found a few times. This chain uses TRBV20-1 with TRBJ2-7, with 9 bases fitting TRBD1. The CDR3 loop spans 13 amino acids. Germline CDR1 is DFQATT and CDR2 is SNEGSKA (reference sequence). After removal of 4 bases from V and 3 bases from J, the junction contained 4 bases not matched to a gene. The CDR3 bases are TGCAGTGCTATCCGGGGACAGGGCTACGAGCAGTACTTC. It encodes CSAIRGQGYEQYF.

The CDR3 DNA is TGTGCCAGCGGGGACAGGTCCACAGATACGCAGTATTTT. It yields the protein CASGDRSTDTQYF. V is TRBV6-2 or TRBV6-3 and J is TRBJ2-3, with 8 bases aligning to TRBD1. The CDR3 sequence is 13 residues long. The J segment lost 2 bases and the V segment lost 8 bases, leaving 3 bases of the junction unmatched. From germline, CDR1 is MNHEY and CDR2 SVGEGT.

This clonotype was detected many times. The gene calls are TRBV5-1 and TRBJ2-1; 8 bases fit TRBD1. Germline V gives CDR1 SGHRS, CDR2 YFSETQ. CDR3 length equals 20 residues. The V and J ends lost 4 bases and 0 bases, in that order; junction bases with no gene match: 18. The CDR3 bases are TGCGCCAGCAGCGCACCGGGACAGGTTCTACCATCGAGCTCCTACAATGAGCAGTTCTTC. It encodes CASSAPGQVLPSSSYNEQFF.

In its sample, this clonotype was seen many times. The chain couples TRBV10-3 to TRBJ2-3; 10 nucleotides match TRBD1. The trim removed 4 bases at V and 9 bases at J, leaving 4 bases unmatched. CDR3 length: 13 residues. The germline gives CDR1 ENHRY, CDR2 SYGVKD. CDR3 coding DNA: TGTGCCATCAGTGGACAGGGGGCAAGGACGCAGTATTTT. Translated, it gives CAISGQGARTQYF.

The V and J genes are TRBV11-2 and TRBJ2-3; D may correspond to TRBD1 or TRBD2 (5 bases each). Germline V lookup: CDR1 SGHAT, CDR2 FQNNGV. The CDR3 has 17 amino acids. V lost 2 bases and J lost 2, with 17 bases in between. The CDR3 here is CASSLKWAGASTDTQYF. CDR3 bases: TGTGCCAGCAGCTTAAAGTGGGCCGGGGCCTCCACAGATACGCAGTATTTT.

This clonotype has only a few counts. The chain joins TRBV5-1 to TRBJ2-7, with D perhaps assigned TRBD1 or TRBD2 (5 bases each). Germline loops: CDR1 SGHRS, CDR2 YFSETQ. The CDR3 consists of 13 residues. V was cut by 5 bases and J by 3 bases, with 12 bases left in between. The CDR3 sequence: CASREQGDYEQYF. For the CDR3, the DNA is TGCGCCAGCAGAGAGCAGGGAGACTACGAGCAGTACTTC.

This clonotype occurred many times. A read error may produce the germline difference seen at one junction end. CDR3 residues: CSSGGLSYNEQFF. The CDR3 DNA reads TGCTCTAGCGGGGGGCTCTCCTACAATGAGCAGTTCTTC. The rearrangement uses TRBV28 and TRBJ2-1, with 11 bases fitting TRBD2. Germline CDR1 reads MDHEN; CDR2 reads SYDVKM. The CDR3 spans 13 residues.

This clonotype was counted at least ten times. The CDR3 DNA follows: TGTGCCAGCAGCCCCGGGACTAATTCACCCCTCCACTTT. Amino acids: CASSPGTNSPLHF. This rearrangement joins TRBV7-9 to TRBJ1-6; a weak D match, TRBD1 (5 bases). CDR1 and CDR2 from the germline V gene are SEHNR and FQNEAQ (reference sequence). The CDR3 totals 13 residues. V shed 5 bases and J shed 6 bases, with 8 bases lying between them.

The V and J genes are TRBV30 and TRBJ2-7; tentatively, D is TRBD1 (5 bases). The CDR3 consists of 13 residues. CDR1 and CDR2 from the germline V gene are GTSNPN and SVGIG (reference sequence). Trimming removed 3 bases from V and 4 bases from J, with 13 bases in between. The CDR3 region has the DNA TGTGCCTGGAGGCCGGCAGGGCGGTACGAGCAGTACTTC. Translation: CAWRPAGRYEQYF.

This clonotype was recorded at least ten times. V and J are TRBV5-1 and TRBJ2-3, with 11 bases identical to TRBD2. The germline V gene encodes CDR1 SGHRS and CDR2 YFSETQ. J was trimmed by 6 bases and V by 0 bases; bases with no gene match: 9. The CDR3 consists of 17 residues. The CDR3 is CASSLGLAGHSGDTQYF. The CDR3 region has the DNA TGCGCCAGCAGCTTGGGACTAGCGGGGCACTCGGGGGATACGCAGTATTTT.

The sample holds many counts of this clonotype. The gene calls are TRBV19 and TRBJ2-5; D call uncertain. The germline CDR1 and CDR2 sequences are LNHDA and SQIVND (reference sequence). This CDR3 contains 11 residues. Trimming shortened V by 3 bases and J by 10 bases, and 9 bases separated the two germline ends. In DNA form, the CDR3 reads TGTGCCAGTAGTATTGACGTGATCCAGTACTTC. It is translated as CASSIDVIQYF.